Shown below are 29 T cell receptor beta chains from a single sample sequenced in a study of T cells in Graves' hyperthyroidism and ophthalmopathy. RNA transcripts were the template for amplifying TCR beta CDR3 regions. A first-round RT-PCR of the TCR CDR3 used the HTBI primer set. TCRdb called the multiplex PCR reads again in MiXCR, with one record for every CDR3 protein. The sample carries around 190,000 distinct CDR3 sequences, 17% recorded once. Material: blood. Receptors originate from a woman in her 50s with Graves' hyperthyroidism.

J is TRBJ1-3 and V is TRBV6-6; TRBD1 matches 9 bases. Looked up from germline, CDR1 is MNHNY and CDR2 is SVGAGI (reference sequence). The CDR3 is made up of 15 amino acids. After removal of 2 bases from V and 3 bases from J, the junction contained 2 bases not matched to a gene. The CDR3 DNA reads as TGTGCCAGCAGTTACATGGGACAGGGTGGAAACACCATATATTTT. Its translation: CASSYMGQGGNTIYF.

This clonotype was found many times. The chain links TRBV30 to TRBJ2-1, with 8 positions matching TRBD2. The CDR3 is 18 residues long. Per the germline V gene, CDR1 is GTSNPN and CDR2 is SVGIG (reference sequence). The V gene end was trimmed by 3 bases and the J gene end by 1 base; junction bases not matched to a gene: 14. CDR3 amino acids: CAWREHHGGGRSYNEQFF. In DNA form, the CDR3 reads TGTGCCTGGAGGGAGCATCATGGGGGCGGGAGGTCCTACAATGAGCAGTTCTTC.

The sample holds a few counts of this clonotype. CDR3 residues: CASSLEGVMNTEAFF. The CDR3 DNA is TGTGCCAGCAGCCTCGAAGGGGTTATGAACACTGAAGCTTTCTTT. This sequence joins TRBV11-3 and TRBJ1-1; possibly TRBD1 for D (5 bases). In germline, CDR1 is SGHNT, CDR2 YENEEA. The CDR3 is 15 amino acids. The V and J ends lost 5 bases and 0 bases respectively, with 13 bases between them.

The rearrangement links TRBV30 to TRBJ2-2; a possible D gene is TRBD1 (5 bases). In germline, CDR1 is GTSNPN, CDR2 SVGIG (reference sequence). Deletions cut 6 bases from V and 1 base from J, with 12 bases between. This CDR3 is built from 14 residues. Written as DNA, the CDR3 is TGTGCCTGCGCGGAGCAGGGGAACACCGGGGAGCTGTTTTTT. Translating it yields CACAEQGNTGELFF.

This clonotype was observed many times. V gene TRBV10-1 combines with J gene TRBJ1-1; D possibly corresponds to TRBD1 (6 bases). The CDR3 is made up of 11 amino acids. Trimming left V 5 bases short and J 7 bases short, with 8 bases between. The V gene's germline CDR1 is WNHNN and CDR2 SYGVQD (reference sequence). CDR3 in amino acids: CASSQGNEAFF. CDR3 nucleotide sequence: TGCGCCAGCAGTCAGGGGAATGAAGCTTTCTTT.

This clonotype has ten or more counts. The chain employs TRBV4-1 and TRBJ2-1, with unresolved D. V lost 5 bases and J lost 6, with 8 bases in between. This CDR3 is 12 amino acids long. The germline gives CDR1 MGHRA, CDR2 YSYEKL. The CDR3 loop is CASSTRVNEQFF. The CDR3 nucleotides are TGCGCCAGCAGCACTCGGGTCAATGAGCAGTTCTTC.

At least ten counts were recorded for this clonotype. The chain combines TRBV2 with TRBJ2-7; D is possibly TRBD1 (5 bases). This CDR3 region has 14 residues. Between the trimmed V and J ends, which lost 10 bases and 0 bases, there was a span of 16 bases. Germline V gene lookup returns CDR1 SNHLY and CDR2 FYNNEI. In DNA form, the CDR3 reads TGTGCCACCGAGCGAGACAGCAGCTCCTACGAGCAGTACTTC. Its translation is CATERDSSSYEQYF.

The table lists this clonotype with many counts. The chain joins TRBV18 to TRBJ2-5; no definite D call. Germline V gene data show CDR1 as KGHSH and CDR2 as LQKENI. Trimming took off 6 bases at V and 0 bases at J, with 5 bases between the two ends. This CDR3 is built from 12 residues. CDR3 bases: TGTGCCAGCTCCCTCTACCAAGAGACCCAGTACTTC. Translated, it gives CASSLYQETQYF.

The gene calls are TRBV28 and TRBJ2-1; 14 nucleotides agree with TRBD2. Germline CDR1 reads MDHEN; CDR2 reads SYDVKM. After removal of 6 bases from V and 2 bases from J, the junction contained 9 bases not matched to a gene. The CDR3 spans 18 residues. The DNA for the CDR3 is TGTGCCAGCAGCACCACGGCGACTAGCGGGAGGGCCTACAATGAGCAGTTCTTC. Translation gives CASSTTATSGRAYNEQFF.

The J gene is TRBJ1-5, the V gene TRBV6-5; D not resolved. The CDR3 covers 14 residues. Germline CDR1 reads MNHEY; CDR2 reads SVGAGI. V lost 4 bases and J lost 5, with 12 bases in between. CDR3 nucleotides: TGTGCCAGCAGTTTCTTGGCGGGCGATCAGCCCCAGCATTTT. The encoded protein is CASSFLAGDQPQHF.

This clonotype was seen ten or more times. The chain carries TRBV30 and TRBJ2-7; D tentatively fits TRBD1 or TRBD2 (5 bases each). This CDR3 has 13 amino acids. Germline CDR1 reads GTSNPN; CDR2 reads SVGIG (reference sequence). Deletions cut 2 bases from V and 2 bases from J, with 10 bases between. CDR3 loop: CAWSRGRTYEQYF. The CDR3 DNA sequence: TGTGCCTGGAGTCGGGGACGGACCTACGAGCAGTACTTC.

In this sample, this clonotype turned up many times. This rearrangement joins TRBV7-6 to TRBJ2-7; TRBD1 agrees at 9 bases. The CDR3 has 13 residues. The trim removed 2 bases at V and 5 bases at J, leaving 1 base unmatched. Germline-derived CDR1 and CDR2 are SGHVS and FNYEAQ. CDR3 protein: CASSLRDRDEQYF. CDR3 bases: TGTGCCAGCAGCTTAAGGGACAGGGACGAGCAGTACTTC.

Details on this clonotype: A much larger clone differs from this one at a single base, so this may be a read error. This CDR3 fails to terminate in the conserved phenylalanine or tryptophan, so it likely reflects a read error. This rearrangement joins TRBV6-2 or TRBV6-3 to TRBJ2-2; D is unclear. The germline V and J ends were trimmed by 0 bases and 6 bases, with 14 bases remaining between them. CDR3 size: 16 residues. Germline values: CDR1 MNHEY, CDR2 SVGEGT. CDR3 protein: CASSYSGPLRPGELFL. The DNA for the CDR3 is TGTGCCAGCAGTTACTCAGGACCCCTTCGGCCCGGGGAGCTGTTTCTT.

The CDR3 bases are TGTGCCACCGGACACCGGACAGGGTTGAACGAGCAGTACTTC. It codes for CATGHRTGLNEQYF. The chain joins TRBV3-1 to TRBJ2-7, with 8 bases lining up with TRBD1. CDR3 length: 14 amino acids. V was clipped by 10 bases and J by 5 bases; unmatched bases: 13. Germline V gene data show CDR1 as LGHDT and CDR2 as YNNKEL (reference sequence).

This clonotype has ten or more counts. The V call is TRBV20-1, the J call TRBJ2-7; D may correspond to TRBD1 or TRBD2 (5 bases each). The CDR3 extends over 13 amino acids. Germline values: CDR1 DFQATT, CDR2 SNEGSKA (reference sequence). Trimming shortened V by 6 bases and J by 0 bases, and 12 bases separated the two germline ends. The CDR3 region is CSAEGRSSYEQYF. The DNA of the CDR3 is TGCAGTGCCGAGGGACGAAGCTCCTACGAGCAGTACTTC.

This clonotype was counted at least ten times. This chain joins TRBV2 and TRBJ1-5, with a possible D match to TRBD1 (5 bases). Germline lookup yields CDR1 SNHLY and CDR2 FYNNEI. There are 19 residues in the CDR3. The V and J ends lost 6 bases and 0 bases respectively, with 24 bases between them. CDR3 DNA sequence: TGTGCCAGCAGCCCAACCCCGGGGGAGACTAGAAATAGCAATCAGCCCCAGCATTTT. It is translated as CASSPTPGETRNSNQPQHF.

Ten or more counts support this clonotype. J is TRBJ2-1 and V is TRBV11-3, with D perhaps given as TRBD1 or TRBD2 (5 bases each). Trimming cost V 5 bases and J 13 bases, with 18 bases left between them. The V gene's germline CDR1 is SGHNT and CDR2 YENEEA. The CDR3 is 13 amino acids. The chain's CDR3 is CASSLLRDPAQFF. The CDR3 coding sequence is TGTGCCAGCAGCCTACTCCGGGACCCAGCTCAGTTCTTC.

This clonotype has a count of ten or more. The chain recombines TRBV7-9 with TRBJ1-1, with D hard to call. Germline assignment: CDR1 SEHNR and CDR2 FQNEAQ (reference sequence). V was cut by 1 base and J by 4 bases, with 10 bases left in between. The CDR3 sequence is 14 residues long. The CDR3 nucleotides are TGTGCCAGCAGCTTAGGGGTAGTTGGCACTGAAGCTTTCTTT. Its translation is CASSLGVVGTEAFF.

This clonotype was detected only a few times. The rearrangement joins TRBV5-4 to TRBJ1-2, with 8 bases that match TRBD1. The germline V gene has CDR1 SGHNT and CDR2 YYREEE (reference sequence). There are 13 residues in the CDR3. The ends lost 4 bases at V and 7 bases at J; junction bases unmatched: 6. The CDR3 loop reads CASSTQGVAGYTF. CDR3 bases: TGTGCCAGCAGCACACAGGGGGTTGCTGGCTACACCTTC.

There are many counts of this clonotype. The CDR3 region has the DNA TGTGCCAGCAGTGACCTGAGACTAGCGGGAAACTACAATGAGCAGTTCTTC. This gives the protein CASSDLRLAGNYNEQFF. The rearrangement uses TRBV2 and TRBJ2-1; 11 bases fit TRBD2. The length of the CDR3 is 17 residues. Germline V lookup: CDR1 SNHLY, CDR2 FYNNEI. V was clipped by 3 bases and J by 3 bases; unmatched bases: 7.

This clonotype has at least ten counts. The chain joins TRBV20-1 to TRBJ2-1; D possibly corresponds to TRBD2 (5 bases). The germline V and J ends were trimmed by 1 base and 7 bases, with 17 bases remaining between them. Germline CDR1 and CDR2: DFQATT and SNEGSKA (reference sequence). This CDR3 is built from 15 residues. CDR3 nucleotide sequence: TGCAGTGCTAGAGTGGAACCGAGAGGGCCGAATGAGCAGTTCTTC. Translation: CSARVEPRGPNEQFF.

This clonotype occurred many times. This chain links TRBV2 with TRBJ1-5, with no clear D. Trimming stripped 6 bases from V and 6 bases from J, with 15 bases between. CDR3 size: 14 residues. CDR1 and CDR2 from the germline V gene are SNHLY and FYNNEI. This chain's CDR3 is CASSAATGSQPQHF. The CDR3 DNA is TGTGCCAGCAGCGCAGCGACGGGATCTCAGCCCCAGCATTTT.

V and J are TRBV7-9 and TRBJ2-1, with TRBD2 matching 7 bases. Unmatched junction bases numbered 4, after V lost 2 bases and J lost 0 bases. Per the germline V gene, CDR1 is SEHNR and CDR2 is FQNEAQ (reference sequence). The CDR3 loop spans 16 amino acids. Written as DNA, the CDR3 is TGTGCCAGCAGCTTAAGCGGGACTGACTCCTACAATGAGCAGTTCTTC. This sequence encodes CASSLSGTDSYNEQFF.

This clonotype has more than one count but fewer than ten. The genes are TRBV30 and TRBJ2-3, with D uncertain. V was trimmed by 8 bases and J by 0 bases, leaving 15 bases between them. This CDR3 is 14 amino acids long. Germline CDR1 reads GTSNPN; CDR2 reads SVGIG (reference sequence). The CDR3 loop reads CARTVLSSTDTQYF. The DNA for the CDR3 is TGTGCCAGAACAGTCCTCAGCAGCACAGATACGCAGTATTTT.

The table lists this clonotype with many counts. The V call is TRBV11-2, the J call TRBJ1-1, with D hard to call. Germline V gene lookup returns CDR1 SGHAT and CDR2 FQNNGV. The germline V and J ends were trimmed by 4 bases and 0 bases, with 12 bases remaining between them. The CDR3 runs 15 residues. CDR3 protein: CASSSGKTLNTEAFF. CDR3 DNA: TGTGCCAGCAGCTCCGGTAAGACTCTGAACACTGAAGCTTTCTTT.

This clonotype showed up just a few times. This chain connects TRBV6-1 to TRBJ1-6; D is unclear. Germline lookup yields CDR1 MNHNS and CDR2 SASEGT. The CDR3 contains 15 residues. Deletions cut 3 bases from V and 7 bases from J, with 13 bases between. The CDR3 protein is CASSDDPAGNSPLHF. DNA for the CDR3: TGTGCCAGCAGTGACGATCCTGCCGGGAATTCACCCCTCCACTTT.

This clonotype was recorded many times. The rearrangement links TRBV5-1 to TRBJ1-2; 8 bases fit TRBD1. The CDR3 spans 16 residues. Germline trimming cut 4 bases from V and 4 bases from J; bases unmatched to any gene: 12. Germline CDR1 and CDR2: SGHRS and YFSETQ. CDR3 region: CASSLGQGGEGYGYTF. CDR3 coding DNA: TGCGCCAGCAGCCTCGGACAGGGAGGAGAAGGCTATGGCTACACCTTC.

In its sample, this clonotype was seen many times. This chain connects TRBV18 to TRBJ1-1; the D is unclear. CDR1 and CDR2 (germline): KGHSH, LQKENI. The V end lost 2 bases, the J end lost 0 bases, and 7 bases lay between the germline ends. This CDR3 has 14 amino acids. The CDR3 spells CASSPGIMNTEAFF. CDR3 bases: TGTGCCAGCTCACCAGGCATAATGAACACTGAAGCTTTCTTT.

The chain combines TRBV20-1 with TRBJ2-1, with D maybe TRBD1 (5 bases). V lost 3 bases and J lost 1, with 19 bases in between. The CDR3 runs to 17 residues. The germline V gene has CDR1 DFQATT and CDR2 SNEGSKA (reference sequence). Here the CDR3 reads CSASLLVRAISYNEQFF. In nucleotides, the CDR3 is TGCAGTGCTAGTTTGCTAGTCAGGGCAATATCCTACAATGAGCAGTTCTTC.